This T cell receptor (beta chain) was identified in a study of T-cell memory formation after mild COVID-19. Study results and limitations: For contracting clones, CD4+ ones sat mainly in CM and EM, CD8+ in EMRA. CD4/CD8 balance characterized clones contracting day 15 to 85, and CD4+ skew characterized later expanders.

J gave up 6 bases and V 3 bases, and 5 bases lay outside the gene matches. Germline CDR1 is LNHDA and CDR2 is SQIVND (reference sequence). This CDR3 spans 15 amino acids. 5'RACE primed at constant segments yielded TCR alpha and TCR beta cDNA libraries bearing sample barcodes and UMIs. Via MiXCR, TCRdb re-called the 5' RACE reads, giving one row per CDR3 protein. The profile shows about 560,000 distinct CDR3 sequences, approximately 21% of them singletons. This clonotype was picked up a small number of times. Its matching antigen is unknown. This TCR came from an adult woman who had mild COVID-19 (a few samples of this study predate the infection). Cell type and time point are not known. The V gene is TRBV19, the J gene TRBJ2-1, with 10 bases matching TRBD2. The sample taken for sequencing was PBMCs or a T cell subset sorted from them (not recorded which). CDR3 nucleotide sequence: TGTGCCAGTAGTATGGTGGGACTAGCGTCCAATGAGCAGTTCTTC. Amino acids: CASSMVGLASNEQFF.